Listed below are T cell receptor beta chains from one sample, sequenced in a study of cytomegalovirus exposure and HLA in healthy donors. Data came from immunoSEQ multiplex PCR; TCRdb stores just in-frame clones and leaves some out. The data hold 150,000 to 200,000 clones, with less than 90% observed a single time. Sequencing was performed on PBMCs. These receptors all come from a man between 18 and 35 years old in good health and CMV-seronegative. Each CDR3 is given with its conserved first and last residue. The order of the fields is J gene, V gene, clone size, D gene, CDR3 protein, CDR3 DNA. A D gene is named only where the DNA matches it firmly. Size is omitted from some rows. Given values are once, few, many or a class for expanded clones.

TRBJ2-1	TRBV19	NA	NA	CASSIGKIRQRIGGVEGSYNEQFF	TGTGCCAGTAGTATAGGAAAGATCCGACAGCGGATTGGAGGGGTAGAGGGCTCCTACAATGAGCAATTCTTC
TRBJ1-2	TRBV5-1	NA	NA	CASSGGGYTDGYTF	TGCGCCAGCAGCGGTGGAGGGTACACGGATGGCTACACCTTC
TRBJ2-5	TRBV6-4	NA	NA	CASSEKGGRGETQYF	TGTGCCAGCAGTGAGAAGGGGGGGCGCGGGGAGACCCAGTACTTC
TRBJ2-1	TRBV29-1	NA	NA	CSADSYNEQFF	TGCAGCGCGGACAGCTACAATGAGCAGTTCTTC
TRBJ1-2	TRBV25-1	once	NA	CASCRDRFSPFGYTF	TGTGCCAGCTGCCGTGACAGGTTTTCGCCCTTTGGCTACACCTTC
TRBJ1-6	TRBV7-2	NA	TRBD1	CASSQFGTGVQPLHF	TGTGCCAGCAGCCAATTCGGGACAGGAGTTCAACCCCTCCACTTT
TRBJ2-7	TRBV28	NA	NA	CASNPRGDRLDEQYF	TGTGCCAGCAACCCTCGGGGGGACAGGTTGGACGAGCAGTACTTC
TRBJ2-7	TRBV29-1	NA	TRBD1	CSVEGQGPYEQYF	TGCAGCGTTGAAGGACAGGGCCCCTACGAGCAGTACTTC
TRBJ2-7	TRBV5-4	NA	TRBD2	CASSRESGGSVYEQYF	TGTGCCAGCAGCCGGGAGTCGGGCGGGAGTGTATACGAGCAGTACTTC
TRBJ1-1	TRBV6-5	NA	TRBD1	CASSYLPGQMNTEAFF	TGTGCCAGCAGTTACCTCCCGGGACAGATGAACACTGAAGCTTTCTTT
TRBJ2-3	TRBV15	NA	TRBD1	CATSRVGRGQADTQYF	TGTGCCACCAGCAGAGTCGGCAGGGGGCAGGCAGATACGCAGTATTTT
TRBJ2-7	TRBV29-1	few	TRBD2	CSVGLAVSYEQYF	TGCAGCGTTGGACTAGCGGTCTCCTACGAGCAGTACTTC
TRBJ2-7	TRBV5-8	NA	NA	CASSFTVSNPEQYF	TGTGCCAGCAGCTTCACGGTGAGCAACCCTGAGCAGTACTTC
TRBJ2-2	TRBV10-3	NA	NA	CATGGPKENTGELFF	TGTGCCACCGGAGGGCCAAAGGAGAACACCGGGGAGCTGTTTTTT
TRBJ2-7	TRBV6-6	NA	TRBD1	CASRQGVTSSEQYF	TGTGCCAGCAGACAGGGGGTTACCTCCTCCGAGCAGTACTTC
TRBJ1-5	TRBV27	NA	TRBD1	CASSPPPTGPNQPQHF	TGTGCCAGCAGTCCCCCCCCGACAGGGCCCAATCAGCCCCAGCATTTT
TRBJ2-2	TRBV9	once	NA	CATSGTSNTGELFF	TGTGCCACCTCCGGGACATCGAACACCGGGGAGCTGTTTTTT